The 27 T cell receptor beta chains given below trace back to one sample, sequenced in a study of cytomegalovirus exposure and HLA in healthy donors. PCR amplification relied on 60 Vbeta primers (plus 13 Jbeta primers). Libraries were prepared by immunoSEQ multiplex PCR; TCRdb keeps only in-frame clonotypes and omits some of them. The sample has over 40,000 clones; roughly 76% are singletons. The specimen sequenced was PBMCs. The receptors stem from a woman aged 40 to 50 in good health and CMV-seropositive.

This clone was found a few times. The chain uses TRBV6-1 and TRBJ1-6; 10 nucleotides match TRBD1. The CDR3 covers 15 residues. Germline V gives CDR1 MNHNS, CDR2 SASEGT. V shed 6 bases, J shed 4 bases, and the junction held 3 bases outside the gene matches. DNA for the CDR3: TGTGCCAGCAGACCGGGACAGGGGTATAATTCACCCCTCCACTTT. Translation: CASRPGQGYNSPLHF.

The chain combines TRBV5-1 with TRBJ1-6; D call uncertain. The V end lost 2 bases, the J end lost 6 bases, and 9 bases lay between the germline ends. The CDR3 is made up of 14 amino acids. Germline V lookup: CDR1 SGHRS, CDR2 YFSETQ. The CDR3 bases are TGCGCCAGCAGCTTAGGAGACTCTAATTCACCCCTCCACTTT. Its translation is CASSLGDSNSPLHF.

This sequence joins TRBV4-1 and TRBJ1-1; D not certain. The CDR3 has 11 amino acids. CDR1 is MGHRA and CDR2 is YSYEKL in the germline V gene. V was cut by 3 bases and J by 10 bases, with 9 bases left in between. The DNA for the CDR3 is TGCGCCAGCAGCCAGGGTTCAGGAGCTTTCTTT. Translated: CASSQGSGAFF.

The chain uses TRBV6-5 and TRBJ2-4, with 8 positions matching TRBD1. V was clipped by 6 bases and J by 8 bases; unmatched bases: 12. The CDR3 spans 15 residues. Germline assignment: CDR1 MNHEY and CDR2 SVGAGI. CDR3 amino acids: CASRTMQGAWDIQYF. CDR3 nucleotide sequence: TGTGCCAGCAGGACCATGCAGGGGGCGTGGGACATTCAGTACTTC.

This rearrangement joins TRBV10-3 to TRBJ2-7; D may be TRBD1 (5 bases). The CDR3 loop spans 13 amino acids. In germline, CDR1 is ENHRY, CDR2 SYGVKD. Trimming took 6 bases from V and 6 from J, leaving 15 bases between them. As DNA, the CDR3 is TGTGCCATCAGAAGGACATCCCCCGGCGAGCAGTACTTC. Its translation is CAIRRTSPGEQYF.

The V call is TRBV28, the J call TRBJ2-5; 10 positions match TRBD2. The CDR3 sequence is 14 residues long. From germline, CDR1 is MDHEN and CDR2 SYDVKM. V trimming: 5 bases; J trimming: 5 bases; junction bases outside the gene matches: 5. CDR3 sequence: CASSLAGAGETQYF. The CDR3 DNA follows: TGTGCCAGCAGTCTAGCGGGGGCCGGGGAGACCCAGTACTTC.

V and J are TRBV28 and TRBJ1-2, with 8 bases aligning to TRBD1. Germline V gene data show CDR1 as MDHEN and CDR2 as SYDVKM. There are 11 residues in the CDR3. Trimming removed 10 bases from V and 8 bases from J; junction bases left unmatched: 6. DNA for the CDR3: TGTGCCACGCAGGGGGCTGGGGGCTACACCTTC. This translates into CATQGAGGYTF.

The chain is built from TRBV25-1 and TRBJ1-5; D remains ambiguous. CDR3 length: 15 residues. Germline V CDR1 and CDR2: MGHDK, SYGVNS. Trimming took 4 bases from V and 0 from J, leaving 10 bases between them. Here the CDR3 DNA reads TGTGCCAGCAGTGGAGGTGTAGGTAGCAATCAGCCCCAGCATTTT. Translated, it gives CASSGGVGSNQPQHF.

The chain uses TRBV19 and TRBJ2-1; D may be TRBD1 (5 bases). The CDR3 extends over 13 amino acids. V was trimmed by 6 bases and J by 4 bases, leaving 10 bases between them. The germline gives CDR1 LNHDA, CDR2 SQIVND (reference sequence). CDR3 sequence reads: CASRQEIYNEQFF. CDR3 nucleotides: TGTGCCAGTAGACAGGAGATATACAATGAGCAGTTCTTC.

The J gene is TRBJ2-1, the V gene TRBV7-2; 9 positions agree with TRBD2. V trimming: 5 bases; J trimming: 4 bases; junction bases outside the gene matches: 6. CDR3 size: 15 residues. From germline, CDR1 is SGHTA and CDR2 FQGNSA. CDR3 DNA sequence: TGTGCCAGCAGCCTCCTAGCGGGGTCATACAATGAGCAGTTCTTC. Protein: CASSLLAGSYNEQFF.

The rearrangement links TRBV6-5 to TRBJ1-2; 10 bases fit TRBD1. The V and J ends lost 8 bases and 8 bases, in that order; junction bases with no gene match: 2. This CDR3 is built from 11 residues. Germline V gene lookup returns CDR1 MNHEY and CDR2 SVGAGI. In DNA, the CDR3 is TGTGCCAGCGGACAGGGGGGGGGCTACACCTTC. Its translation: CASGQGGGYTF.

The rearrangement uses TRBV10-2 and TRBJ1-5, with D hard to call. The CDR3 totals 13 residues. V gave up 7 bases and J gave up 5 bases, with 12 bases separating them. Germline CDR1 reads WSHSY; CDR2 reads SAAADI. The chain's CDR3 is CASTGSGDQPQHF. CDR3 coding DNA: TGCGCCAGCACCGGAAGCGGTGATCAGCCCCAGCATTTT.

The V gene is TRBV18, the J gene TRBJ1-5; maybe TRBD1 (5 bases). The CDR3 consists of 13 residues. V was shortened by 8 bases and J by 1 base, with 9 bases between the two germline ends. Germline-derived CDR1 and CDR2 are KGHSH and LQKENI. The CDR3 spells CASAAGSNQPQHF. The CDR3 DNA is TGTGCCAGCGCGGCAGGGAGCAATCAGCCCCAGCATTTT.

The chain uses TRBV5-6 and TRBJ1-1; D is possibly TRBD1 (6 bases). CDR1 is SGHDT and CDR2 is YYEEEE in the germline V gene. V lost 2 bases, J lost 1 base, and 9 bases lay in between. The CDR3 has 14 residues. The CDR3 spells CASSLQGGNTEAFF. The DNA for the CDR3 is TGTGCCAGCAGCTTACAGGGTGGGAACACTGAAGCTTTCTTT. The variable domain in full, with the rest retrieved from reference TRBV5-6 and TRBJ1-1, is DAGVTQSPTHLIKTRGQQVTLRCSPKSGHDTVSWYQQALGQGPQFIFQYYEEEERQRGNFPDRFSGHQFPNYSSELNVNALLLGDSALYLCASSLQGGNTEAFFGQGTRLTVV.

Concerning this clone: One junction end does not reproduce the germline sequence, and a read error may be involved. The chain links TRBV6-5 to TRBJ1-1; D is ambiguous. In germline, CDR1 is MNHEY, CDR2 SVGAGI. The CDR3 is made up of 14 amino acids. The DNA for the CDR3 is TGTGCCAGCAGTTACTTCGAGGGCAACACTGAAGTTTTCTTT. Translated: CASSYFEGNTEVFF.

This chain joins TRBV2 and TRBJ2-1, with 9 bases that match TRBD1. V lost 5 bases, J lost 5 bases, and 4 bases stayed unmatched. The CDR3 covers 14 residues. The germline gives CDR1 SNHLY, CDR2 FYNNEI. This CDR3 is CASSPDRGNNEQFF. As DNA, the CDR3 is TGTGCCAGCAGTCCGGACAGGGGAAACAATGAGCAGTTCTTC.

This chain links TRBV2 with TRBJ1-6; D not certain. Germline CDR1 is SNHLY and CDR2 is FYNNEI. V was shortened by 5 bases and J by 0 bases, with 14 bases between the two germline ends. The CDR3 is 17 amino acids. The CDR3 sequence: CASSSDKGSSYNSPLHF. The CDR3, as DNA: TGTGCCAGCAGTTCCGACAAAGGGAGCTCCTATAATTCACCCCTCCACTTT.

J is TRBJ2-5 and V is TRBV23-1, with D unclear. TRBV23-1 belongs to the ORF category, with a function that is uncertain. V lost 0 bases to trimming and J lost 4 bases, with 3 bases between them. This CDR3 has 12 amino acids. The CDR3 region has the DNA TGCGCCAGCAGTCAATCGCGAGAGACCCAGTACTTC. Its protein product is CASSQSRETQYF.

The V gene is TRBV10-3, the J gene TRBJ2-7; TRBD1 matches at 11 bases. The CDR3 runs 15 residues. The germline CDR1 and CDR2 sequences are ENHRY and SYGVKD. Unmatched junction bases numbered 6, after V lost 5 bases and J lost 3 bases. CDR3 nucleotides: TGTGCCATCAGTACCCGGGACAGGGGGTTCTACGAGCAGTACTTC. Amino acids: CAISTRDRGFYEQYF.

The chain links TRBV7-2 to TRBJ1-3, with a possible D match to TRBD1 (6 bases). The CDR3 totals 16 residues. Per the germline V gene, CDR1 is SGHTA and CDR2 is FQGNSA. V was clipped by 1 base and J by 0 bases, with 10 bases between them. The CDR3 bases are TGTGCCAGCAGCTTAGGGACAGTCGCCTCTGGAAACACCATATATTTT. Translating it yields CASSLGTVASGNTIYF.

V gene TRBV6-5 combines with J gene TRBJ1-6; perhaps TRBD1 as D (5 bases). The CDR3 runs 14 residues. From germline, CDR1 is MNHEY and CDR2 SVGAGI. V shed 6 bases and J shed 3 bases, with 9 bases lying between them. The CDR3 loop reads CASRGGRYNSPLHF. The CDR3 DNA reads as TGTGCCAGCAGGGGGGGTCGCTATAATTCACCCCTCCACTTT.

V usage is TRBV5-1 and J usage is TRBJ1-2, with a tentative D call TRBD1 (5 bases). Germline V CDR1 and CDR2: SGHRS, YFSETQ. The germline V and J ends were trimmed by 4 bases and 3 bases, with 19 bases remaining between them. CDR3 length: 16 amino acids. The DNA of the CDR3 is TGCGCCAGCAGCCTATCCATTGGGGGGAGCCACTATGGCTACACCTTC. Translated, it gives CASSLSIGGSHYGYTF.

The gene calls are TRBV4-1 and TRBJ2-5; 9 nucleotides match TRBD1. The CDR3 spans 19 residues. Unmatched junction bases numbered 15, after V lost 0 bases and J lost 4 bases. Germline CDR1 MGHRA, CDR2 YSYEKL. CDR3 region: CASSQEEPEGGGQGETQYF. The CDR3, as DNA: TGCGCCAGCAGCCAAGAGGAACCCGAGGGCGGGGGACAGGGAGAGACCCAGTACTTC.

The chain couples TRBV7-2 to TRBJ1-2, with TRBD1 identical over 7 bases. Germline assignment: CDR1 SGHTA and CDR2 FQGNSA. The V gene end was trimmed by 4 bases and the J gene end by 0 bases; junction bases not matched to a gene: 5. CDR3 length: 15 residues. The CDR3 protein is CASSSTGVPNYGYTF. CDR3 coding DNA: TGTGCCAGCAGCTCAACAGGGGTCCCTAACTATGGCTACACCTTC.

The CDR3 nucleotides read TGTGCCAGCAGGCGCGGACAGGGGCTCGCGGAAGCTTTCTTT. Translating gives CASRRGQGLAEAFF. This rearrangement joins TRBV5-4 to TRBJ1-1, with 9 bases that match TRBD1. This CDR3 is 14 amino acids long. The germline CDR1 and CDR2 sequences are SGHNT and YYREEE (reference sequence). V was clipped by 5 bases and J by 8 bases; unmatched bases: 10.

The V and J genes are TRBV29-1 and TRBJ2-7, with a tentative D call TRBD1 (6 bases). Germline loops: CDR1 SQVTM, CDR2 ANQGSEA. Trimming left V 4 bases short and J 2 bases short, with 15 bases between. This CDR3 has 14 amino acids. This chain's CDR3 is CSVVRTAEPYEQYF. CDR3 sequence (DNA): TGCAGCGTTGTAAGGACAGCTGAACCCTACGAGCAGTACTTC.

The J gene is TRBJ2-7, the V gene TRBV18, with TRBD1 matching 7 bases. Trimming cost V 2 bases and J 3 bases; bases outside gene matches: 7. This CDR3 spans 15 amino acids. CDR1 is KGHSH and CDR2 is LQKENI in the germline V gene. The CDR3 DNA follows: TGTGCCAGCTCACCAACAGGGGCTCCCTTCTACGAGCAGTACTTC. It encodes CASSPTGAPFYEQYF.